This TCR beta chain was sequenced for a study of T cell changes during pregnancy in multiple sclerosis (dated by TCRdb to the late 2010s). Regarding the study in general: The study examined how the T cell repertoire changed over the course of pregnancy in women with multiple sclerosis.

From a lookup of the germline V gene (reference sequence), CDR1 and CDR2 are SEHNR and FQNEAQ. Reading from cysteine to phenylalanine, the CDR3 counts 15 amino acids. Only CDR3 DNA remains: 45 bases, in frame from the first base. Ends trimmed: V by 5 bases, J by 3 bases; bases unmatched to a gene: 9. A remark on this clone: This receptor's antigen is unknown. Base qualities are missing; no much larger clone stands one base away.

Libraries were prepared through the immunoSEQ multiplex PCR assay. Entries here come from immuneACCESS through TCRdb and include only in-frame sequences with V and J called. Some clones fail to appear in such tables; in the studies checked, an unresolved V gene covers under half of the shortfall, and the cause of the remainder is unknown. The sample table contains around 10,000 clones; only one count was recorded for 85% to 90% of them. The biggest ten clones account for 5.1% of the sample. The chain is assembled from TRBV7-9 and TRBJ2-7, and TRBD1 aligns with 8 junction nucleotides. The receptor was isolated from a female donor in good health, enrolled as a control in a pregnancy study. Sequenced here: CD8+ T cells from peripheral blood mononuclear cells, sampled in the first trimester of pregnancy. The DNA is TGTGCCAGCAGCCCGCTAGACAGGGGAAACTACGAGCAGTACTTC. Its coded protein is CASSPLDRGNYEQYF. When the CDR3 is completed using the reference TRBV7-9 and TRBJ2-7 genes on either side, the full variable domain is DTGVSQNPRHKITKRGQNVTFRCDPISEHNRLYWYRQTLGQGPEFLTYFQNEAQLEKSRLLSDRFSAERPKGSFSTLEIQRTEQGDSAMYLCASSPLDRGNYEQYFGPGTRLTVT.